This T cell receptor (beta chain) was sequenced during a study of identical twins. Unique molecular identifiers were present on cDNA, and template switching added a universal primer site. In TCRdb, the 5' RACE reads were re-called with MiXCR into one record per CDR3 protein. This sample has 500,000 to 550,000 distinct CDR3 sequences; approximately 22% occur once, and the top ten carry 0.8% to 1%. There were only healthy Caucasians among the donors. This clonotype was picked up many times. The same sample was also used in a study of T cells expressing NK-cell markers.

This sequence was found in a woman aged 18 to 35 in good health. Sequenced input: CD4+ T cells sorted from blood.

CDR3 protein: CASSQDKETQYF. The CDR3, as DNA: TGTGCCAGCAGCCAAGATAAGGAGACCCAGTACTTC. This rearrangement joins TRBV4-2 to TRBJ2-5; D call uncertain. The V end lost 0 bases, the J end lost 5 bases, and 4 bases lay between the germline ends. The CDR3 consists of 12 residues. In germline, CDR1 is LGHNA, CDR2 YNFKEQ.